These T cell receptor beta chains were read from a single sample in a study of blood T cell repertoires in COVID-19. Repertoires were generated with immunoSEQ multiplex PCR, while TCRdb's copy carries only in-frame clones and drops some. The sample comprises about 58,000 clones, over 75% of which are singletons, and roughly an eighth rests with the top ten. The sequenced sample was peripheral blood. These TCRs come from a woman aged 55-70 years with active COVID-19. Both conserved end residues are part of each CDR3. The D gene is left open where the match is weak. For some rows the clone size is stated as once, few or many, or as a class when expanded; others skip it.

d_gene,abundance,v_gene,j_gene,CDR3nt,CDR3aa
TRBD1,-,TRBV7-6,TRBJ2-5,TGTGCCAGCCGGTCGGGCAGGGGGTTGGGGGAGACCCAGTACTTC,CASRSGRGLGETQYF
TRBD1,-,TRBV7-7,TRBJ2-6,TGTGCTAGCAGCTTAAGCGATCCCAGACAGGGGGCTAGCTCTGGGGCCAACGTCCTGACTTTC,CASSLSDPRQGASSGANVLTF
-,-,TRBV6-5,TRBJ1-1,TGTGCCAGCAACTTACAGGGACCGAACACTGAAGCTTTCTTT,CASNLQGPNTEAFF
-,once,TRBV3-1/TRBV3-2,TRBJ2-2,TGTGCCAGCAGCCTTAGGGGGGGCCGAACCGGGGAGCTGTTTTTT,CASSLRGGRTGELFF
-,-,TRBV2,TRBJ2-1,TGTGCCAGCAGTTTACAGGGTATCTACAATGAGCAGTTCTTC,CASSLQGIYNEQFF
-,-,TRBV10-3,TRBJ1-2,TGTGCCATCAGCTGGGACTCAGGATCCTATGGCTACACCTTC,CAISWDSGSYGYTF
TRBD1,once,TRBV2,TRBJ1-1,TGTGCCAGCAGTTTGACAGGGTTAGCTTTCTTT,CASSLTGLAFF
-,-,TRBV6-1,TRBJ1-1,TGTGCCAGCAGTGAGGTACGCCAGGACACTGAAGCTTTCTTT,CASSEVRQDTEAFF
TRBD1,-,TRBV24-1,TRBJ2-3,TGTGCCTCCCAGGACAGGGGAACAGATACGCAGTATTTT,CASQDRGTDTQYF
-,-,TRBV20-1,TRBJ2-5,TGCAGTGCTAGTATGGGAGCCCAAGAGACCCAGTACTTC,CSASMGAQETQYF
-,-,TRBV19,TRBJ1-1,TGTGCCAGTAGTATCCTGCGCGACACTGAAGCTTTCTTT,CASSILRDTEAFF
TRBD2,-,TRBV11-1,TRBJ2-4,TGTGCCAGCAGCCCAGGGACTAGGGGACAGTACTTC,CASSPGTRGQYF
TRBD2,-,TRBV5-6,TRBJ2-1,TGTGCCAGCAGCTCGACCTTGGGACTAGCTATCGAGCAGTTCTTC,CASSSTLGLAIEQFF
TRBD1,once,TRBV5-1,TRBJ2-7,TGCGCCAGCAGCTCCTCCGGGACAGGGTCCTACGAGCAGTACTTC,CASSSSGTGSYEQYF
TRBD1,-,TRBV5-1,TRBJ1-6,TGCGCCAGCAGCTCAGCCCCACAGGGGTATTCACCCCTCCACTTT,CASSSAPQGYSPLHF
-,-,TRBV6-2/TRBV6-3,TRBJ2-1,TGTGCCAGCAGTACAGCCGGGAGCTCCTACAATGAGCAGTTCTTC,CASSTAGSSYNEQFF
-,-,TRBV7-8,TRBJ1-5,TGTGCCAGCAGCGGACGACAGGCTACCAATCAGCCCCAGCATTTT,CASSGRQATNQPQHF
TRBD1,-,TRBV7-9,TRBJ1-2,TGTGCCAGCAGCTTAGGGGGACAGGGCGGAATTCGGGGCTACACCTTC,CASSLGGQGGIRGYTF
TRBD1,-,TRBV5-1,TRBJ2-2,TGCGCCAGCAGCTTGGACAGGGGGGCGGACACCGGGGAGCTGTTTTTT,CASSLDRGADTGELFF
-,-,TRBV5-1,TRBJ1-2,TGCGCCAGCAGCTTACCAGGGGCCGCTAACTATGGCTACACCTTC,CASSLPGAANYGYTF
TRBD2,-,TRBV7-2,TRBJ2-3,TGTGCCAGCAGCCTGAGCGGGGGAAGGACACAGAATACGCAGTATTTT,CASSLSGGRTQNTQYF
TRBD1,-,TRBV3-1/TRBV3-2,TRBJ2-7,TGTGCCAGCAGCCAAGCAACTGACAGGGCTCGCTCCTACGAGCAGTACTTC,CASSQATDRARSYEQYF
-,-,TRBV5-5,TRBJ1-2,TGTGCCAGCAGCTTGGAAGGGAGGAACTATGGCTACACCTTC,CASSLEGRNYGYTF
TRBD1,-,TRBV18,TRBJ2-3,TGTGCCAGCTCCCGCGGTGCAGGGGGTAGCACAGATACGCAGTATTTT,CASSRGAGGSTDTQYF
TRBD2,-,TRBV9,TRBJ2-1,TGTGCCAGCAGCTCCTCTAGCGGGGGCCGGTACAATGAGCAGTTCTTC,CASSSSSGGRYNEQFF
TRBD1,once,TRBV6-5,TRBJ2-3,TGTGCCAGCAGTTATAGGGACAGGGCCGCAGATACGCAGTATTTT,CASSYRDRAADTQYF
-,-,TRBV9,TRBJ2-2,TGTGCCAGCAGCGTCACAGGGTTGGCCGGGGAGCTGTTTTTT,CASSVTGLAGELFF
-,-,TRBV19,TRBJ2-3,TGTGCCAGTAGTATAAGGGGTAGAAGCACAGATACGCAGTATTTT,CASSIRGRSTDTQYF
-,-,TRBV7-3,TRBJ1-1,TGTGCCAGCAGCTTAGGCCTACAGATGAACACTGAAGCTTTCTTT,CASSLGLQMNTEAFF
-,-,TRBV6-1,TRBJ1-4,TGTGCCAGCAGTGAACATAGTCGGGATGAAAAACTGTTTTTT,CASSEHSRDEKLFF
-,-,TRBV19,TRBJ1-1,TGTGCCAGTAGTCGGGTTTCGAACACTGAAGCTTTCTTT,CASSRVSNTEAFF
TRBD1,-,TRBV19,TRBJ1-5,TGTGCCAGTAGCCTTCGGACAGGGGGAGACGGACGGCCCCAGCATTTT,CASSLRTGGDGRPQHF
TRBD2,-,TRBV9,TRBJ2-1,TGTGCCAGCAGCGTAGAGCTAGCGGGACTCTACAATGAGCAGTTCTTC,CASSVELAGLYNEQFF
-,-,TRBV20-1,TRBJ1-2,TGCAGTGCTAGGGAGAGCTATGGCTACACCTTC,CSARESYGYTF
TRBD2,-,TRBV14,TRBJ2-1,TGTGCCAGCTCCCGTTTTAGCGGGGTTTACAATGAGCAGTTCTTC,CASSRFSGVYNEQFF
-,-,TRBV12-3/TRBV12-4,TRBJ1-3,TGTGCCAGCAGTTTGGGCCTTGGAAACACCATATATTTT,CASSLGLGNTIYF
-,-,TRBV18,TRBJ1-1,TGTGCCAGCTCCCGTGAGGCCGGGTTAACTGAAGCTTTCTTT,CASSREAGLTEAFF
-,-,TRBV27,TRBJ1-2,TGTGCCAGCAGTTTAAAGGGGAGGGGCTATGGCTACACCTTC,CASSLKGRGYGYTF
-,-,TRBV7-2,TRBJ1-6,TGTGCCAGCAGCGGAGGTGGGAGAAATTCACCCCTCCACTTT,CASSGGGRNSPLHF
-,-,TRBV19,TRBJ2-6,TGTGCCAGTACCCCAGGGTCCCGACCCTCTGGGGCCAACGTCCTGACTTTC,CASTPGSRPSGANVLTF
-,medium-sized,TRBV6-6,TRBJ2-5,TGTGCCAGCAGTTACGAGGGCAGGGGTTTTGAGACCCAGTACTTC,CASSYEGRGFETQYF
-,-,TRBV9,TRBJ1-2,TGTGCCAGCAGCGGAGGAGCTAGAGGCTACACCTTC,CASSGGARGYTF
TRBD1,-,TRBV7-9,TRBJ1-5,TGTGCCAGCAGCCCCTTGGACAGGATTAGCAATCAGCCCCAGCATTTT,CASSPLDRISNQPQHF
-,-,TRBV3-1/TRBV3-2,TRBJ1-3,TGTGCCAGCAGCCCTACTAAGAAGGGGAACACCATATATTTT,CASSPTKKGNTIYF
-,-,TRBV4-2,TRBJ1-1,TGTGCCAGCAGCCAAGAAACAACGGGGAGGACTGAAGCTTTCTTT,CASSQETTGRTEAFF
TRBD1,-,TRBV19,TRBJ1-1,TGTGCCAGTAGAGGTCCGGGACAGGCAGCGGCGGGTGACACTGAAGCTTTCTTT,CASRGPGQAAAGDTEAFF
TRBD1,-,TRBV9,TRBJ2-7,TGTGCCAGCAGCGTGGGACAGGGGCCCTACGAGCAGTACTTC,CASSVGQGPYEQYF
-,-,TRBV2,TRBJ2-7,TGTGCCAGTCAACCCTTTTCTATGAAGCAGTACTTC,CASQPFSMKQYF
TRBD1,once,TRBV23-1,TRBJ2-1,TGCGCCAGCACACCAGGGGGCTCCTACAATGAGCAGTTCTTC,CASTPGGSYNEQFF
-,once,TRBV23-1,TRBJ2-7,TGCGCCAGCAGTCATAACGAGCAGTACTTC,CASSHNEQYF
TRBD1,-,TRBV5-4,TRBJ2-7,TGTGCCAGCAGCTTGTCAGGGGGATACGAGCAGTACTTC,CASSLSGGYEQYF
TRBD1,-,TRBV7-2,TRBJ1-4,TGTGCCAGCAGCTCAGGACAGGGGGCCACTTCAGCTAATGAAAAACTGTTTTTT,CASSSGQGATSANEKLFF
TRBD1,-,TRBV7-8,TRBJ1-2,TGTGCCAGCAGCCTACCTGGGACAGGGGGTTTGGGCTACACCTTC,CASSLPGTGGLGYTF
TRBD1,-,TRBV19,TRBJ1-1,TGTGCCAGTAAGGACAGGGCCATCAGGGACACTGAAGCTTTCTTT,CASKDRAIRDTEAFF
-,-,TRBV19,TRBJ2-1,TGTGCCAGTAGTATATCCAGTTACAATGAGCAGTTCTTC,CASSISSYNEQFF
-,-,TRBV3-1/TRBV3-2,TRBJ1-2,TGTGCCAGCAGCCAAGGGACAGAGCCTAACTATGGCTACACCTTC,CASSQGTEPNYGYTF
-,-,TRBV7-3,TRBJ2-7,TGTGCCAGCAGCGCCGACACAGGGCCCGAGCAGTACTTC,CASSADTGPEQYF
-,few,TRBV9,TRBJ2-7,TGTGCCAGCAGCGTAGGAGGGTCCCCCTACGAGCAGTACTTC,CASSVGGSPYEQYF
TRBD2,-,TRBV19,TRBJ2-3,TGTGCCAGTAAGCCCCAATCTGGGGGACTAGGGGATACGCAGTATTTT,CASKPQSGGLGDTQYF
-,-,TRBV5-4,TRBJ2-7,TGTGCCAGCAGCTTGACCCAGGGCCCCTACGAGCAGTACTTC,CASSLTQGPYEQYF